The 32 T cell receptor beta chains in this list originate from one sample, sequenced in a study of blood T cell repertoires in COVID-19. Sequenced by immunoSEQ multiplex PCR; TCRdb stores in-frame clones only, minus some. Counted here are some 300,000 clones, 89% occurring once; the ten biggest clones make up about 1.7%. Sequenced sample: PBMCs or T cells enriched from blood (not recorded which). These receptors all come from a middle-aged woman who had recovered from COVID-19.

The chain links TRBV4-2 to TRBJ1-1; 7 bases agree with TRBD1. The germline V gene has CDR1 LGHNA and CDR2 YNFKEQ. The CDR3 totals 14 residues. Trimming at V came to 1 base and at J to 6 bases, leaving 5 bases not matched to a gene. CDR3 in DNA: TGTGCCAGCAGCCAAGTATTCACAGGGGCTGAAGCTTTCTTT. It is translated as CASSQVFTGAEAFF.

The gene calls are TRBV19 and TRBJ2-3, with 14 nucleotides matching TRBD2. V lost 4 bases and J lost 2; bases outside the gene matches: 8. The CDR3 has 18 amino acids. Germline-derived CDR1 and CDR2 are LNHDA and SQIVND (reference sequence). The CDR3 bases are TGTGCCAGTAGTACGACTAGCGGGGGGGCTGGGTCCACAGATACGCAGTATTTT. It specifies CASSTTSGGAGSTDTQYF.

The chain joins TRBV18 to TRBJ2-7; D may be TRBD1 (6 bases). Per the germline V gene, CDR1 is KGHSH and CDR2 is LQKENI. Trimming cost V 3 bases and J 6 bases, with 18 bases left between them. The CDR3 sequence is 15 residues long. This CDR3 reads CASSPSLQGRGEQYF. CDR3 DNA sequence: TGTGCCAGCTCACCGTCTCTGCAGGGCAGGGGCGAGCAGTACTTC. Full variable domain (remainder filled in from reference TRBV18 and TRBJ2-7): NAGVMQNPRHLVRRRGQEARLRCSPMKGHSHVYWYRQLPEEGLKFMVYLQKENIIDESGMPKERFSAEFPKEGPSILRIQQVVRGDSAAYFCASSPSLQGRGEQYFGPGTRLTVT.

V and J are TRBV25-1 and TRBJ2-7; 7 bases align to TRBD1. Trimming cost V 1 base and J 1 base; bases outside gene matches: 4. The CDR3 runs to 15 residues. Germline values: CDR1 MGHDK, CDR2 SYGVNS. CDR3 DNA: TGTGCCAGCAGTGAATGGGGGACAGCTTCCTACGAGCAGTACTTC. Translating it yields CASSEWGTASYEQYF.

The J gene is TRBJ2-1, the V gene TRBV7-6; a weak D match, TRBD2 (5 bases). Germline V lookup: CDR1 SGHVS, CDR2 FNYEAQ. The CDR3 has 12 amino acids. Deletions cut 1 base from V and 16 bases from J, with 14 bases between. CDR3 nucleotides: TGTGCCAGCAGCTTAGGGACTGGCGTACAATTCTTC. This encodes CASSLGTGVQFF.

This clone is a singleton in its sample. V and J are TRBV29-1 and TRBJ2-1; 10 bases agree with TRBD2. The V gene end was trimmed by 6 bases and the J gene end by 3 bases; junction bases not matched to a gene: 5. The CDR3 runs 14 residues. CDR1 and CDR2 from the germline V gene are SQVTM and ANQGSEA. The CDR3 here is CSVDSGGFYNEQFF. CDR3 nucleotides: TGCAGCGTAGATAGCGGGGGGTTCTACAATGAGCAGTTCTTC.

This clone was detected only once. V and J are TRBV7-9 and TRBJ1-3; 7 bases line up with TRBD1. Trimming at V came to 0 bases and at J to 0 bases, leaving 5 bases not matched to a gene. Germline lookup yields CDR1 SEHNR and CDR2 FQNEAQ (reference sequence). CDR3 length equals 17 residues. This chain's CDR3 is CASSLASGQLSGNTIYF. The CDR3 region has the DNA TGTGCCAGCAGCTTAGCCTCGGGACAGCTCTCTGGAAACACCATATATTTT.

The rearrangement links TRBV19 to TRBJ1-5; 8 bases fit TRBD1. Germline CDR1 LNHDA, CDR2 SQIVND (reference sequence). The CDR3 runs to 16 residues. V was clipped by 5 bases and J by 6 bases; unmatched bases: 12. Here the CDR3 reads CASSANYHRGSQPQHF. The CDR3 DNA reads TGTGCCAGTAGTGCCAATTATCACAGGGGGTCTCAGCCCCAGCATTTT.

V gene TRBV4-1 combines with J gene TRBJ1-2; 7 bases are a match to TRBD1. This CDR3 is 15 amino acids long. After removal of 4 bases from V and 4 bases from J, the junction contained 9 bases not matched to a gene. Germline-derived CDR1 and CDR2 are MGHRA and YSYEKL. In DNA form, the CDR3 reads TGCGCCAGCAGCCCGGATGAGGGGGCGGGCTATGGCTACACCTTC. Residues: CASSPDEGAGYGYTF.

V gene TRBV18 combines with J gene TRBJ2-2, with TRBD1 matching 7 bases. Germline V gene data show CDR1 as KGHSH and CDR2 as LQKENI. After removal of 3 bases from V and 1 base from J, the junction contained 11 bases not matched to a gene. CDR3 size: 18 residues. CDR3 nucleotides: TGTGCCAGCTCACCGCGAAAACCGGGACAGTTGAACACCGGGGAGCTGTTTTTT. As protein: CASSPRKPGQLNTGELFF.

In its sample, this clone was seen a few times. The V gene is TRBV19, the J gene TRBJ1-6; a weak D match, TRBD1 (6 bases). The germline V and J ends were trimmed by 3 bases and 6 bases, with 9 bases remaining between them. Germline CDR1 and CDR2: LNHDA and SQIVND (reference sequence). The CDR3 runs 14 residues. The CDR3 region has the DNA TGTGCCAGTAGTATCGACAGGACTAATTCACCCCTCCACTTT. Encoded protein: CASSIDRTNSPLHF.

This clone was observed a few times. V gene TRBV9 combines with J gene TRBJ1-1, with TRBD1 matching 7 bases. The V and J ends lost 4 bases and 5 bases, in that order; junction bases with no gene match: 8. Germline V lookup: CDR1 SGDLS, CDR2 YYNGEE. This CDR3 region has 14 residues. The CDR3 reads CASSRRQGGTEAFF. Here the CDR3 DNA reads TGTGCCAGCAGCAGGAGACAGGGCGGAACTGAAGCTTTCTTT.

The V gene is TRBV9, the J gene TRBJ2-1; 8 bases agree with TRBD2. The CDR3 loop spans 15 amino acids. The trim removed 0 bases at V and 2 bases at J, leaving 1 base unmatched. Looked up from germline, CDR1 is SGDLS and CDR2 is YYNGEE. This CDR3 is CASSVDSGAYNEQFF. The CDR3 DNA reads TGTGCCAGCAGCGTAGATAGCGGGGCCTACAATGAGCAGTTCTTC.

The rearrangement joins TRBV10-3 to TRBJ1-2, with 9 bases aligning to TRBD1. CDR3 length: 13 residues. Germline CDR1 and CDR2: ENHRY and SYGVKD. Unmatched junction bases numbered 6, after V lost 6 bases and J lost 7 bases. CDR3 in DNA: TGTGCCATCAGCCTACAGGGGGCGGGTGGCTACACCTTC. It codes for CAISLQGAGGYTF.

CDR3 coding DNA: TGTGCCAGCAGAGGGGTCTCTCAGGAAAAACTGTTTTTT. It specifies CASRGVSQEKLFF. The gene calls are TRBV7-9 and TRBJ1-4, with D maybe TRBD1 (5 bases). Germline V CDR1 and CDR2: SEHNR, FQNEAQ (reference sequence). V lost 6 bases and J lost 8, with 13 bases in between. This CDR3 has 13 residues.

The rearrangement links TRBV5-1 to TRBJ2-7; tentatively, D is TRBD1 (5 bases). The V and J ends lost 0 bases and 3 bases respectively, with 19 bases between them. CDR1 is SGHRS and CDR2 is YFSETQ in the germline V gene. The CDR3 totals 17 residues. The CDR3 spells CASSLGVPGHKGYEQYF. The CDR3 nucleotides are TGCGCCAGCAGCTTGGGGGTCCCAGGGCATAAAGGCTACGAGCAGTACTTC.

The chain uses TRBV6-5 and TRBJ2-3, with D possibly being TRBD2 (6 bases). The germline V and J ends were trimmed by 7 bases and 6 bases, with 17 bases remaining between them. The CDR3 covers 14 residues. Germline CDR1 and CDR2: MNHEY and SVGAGI. The CDR3 region has the DNA TGTGCCAGCAAGACGGGACTGGCCTGGGATACGCAGTATTTT. This translates into CASKTGLAWDTQYF.

The chain is built from TRBV7-9 and TRBJ2-5; D unresolved. Germline V gives CDR1 SEHNR, CDR2 FQNEAQ (reference sequence). The CDR3 contains 14 residues. Trimming left V 2 bases short and J 1 base short, with 8 bases between. The CDR3 bases are TGTGCCAGCAGCTTAAGGCAGGCCCAAGAGACCCAGTACTTC. This gives the protein CASSLRQAQETQYF.

The chain employs TRBV30 and TRBJ1-1; unclear D gene. CDR3 size: 12 residues. CDR1 is GTSNPN and CDR2 is SVGIG in the germline V gene (reference sequence). Trimming stripped 5 bases from V and 1 base from J, with 8 bases between. The CDR3 protein is CAWSTWNTEAFF. CDR3 DNA: TGTGCCTGGTCGACATGGAACACTGAAGCTTTCTTT.

The rearrangement links TRBV2 to TRBJ2-3; 10 bases align to TRBD2. Germline V CDR1 and CDR2: SNHLY, FYNNEI. V lost 8 bases to trimming and J lost 5 bases; unmatched junction nucleotides: 10. The CDR3 is 15 residues long. CDR3 in amino acids: CASLRAGGPIDTQYF. For the CDR3, the DNA is TGTGCCAGCCTTCGAGCGGGAGGGCCTATAGATACGCAGTATTTT.

The chain joins TRBV6-6 to TRBJ2-7, with TRBD1 as a possible D gene (6 bases). This CDR3 region has 13 residues. Trimming removed 5 bases at V and 2 bases at J, with 10 bases between. CDR1 is MNHNY and CDR2 is SVGAGI in the germline V gene (reference sequence). The CDR3 sequence is CASSTGPTYEQYF. CDR3 DNA: TGTGCCAGCAGTACAGGGCCAACCTACGAGCAGTACTTC.

This clone was picked up one time. V gene TRBV2 combines with J gene TRBJ2-2, with D perhaps TRBD1 (5 bases). Trimming pared 6 bases from V and 3 bases from J, leaving 14 bases between. The V gene's germline CDR1 is SNHLY and CDR2 FYNNEI. The length of the CDR3 is 15 residues. The CDR3 DNA reads as TGTGCCAGCAGCAGGGAAGTTCCTGACACCGGGGAGCTGTTTTTT. Encoded protein: CASSREVPDTGELFF.

The chain combines TRBV19 with TRBJ1-5; D remains unclear. CDR1 is LNHDA, CDR2 SQIVND, per germline (reference sequence). Between the trimmed V and J ends, which lost 3 bases and 0 bases, there was a span of 6 bases. This CDR3 region has 14 residues. CDR3 DNA sequence: TGTGCCAGTAGTATTAACTATAGCAATCAGCCCCAGCATTTT. It encodes CASSINYSNQPQHF.

This clone was picked up a small number of times. This chain uses TRBV18 with TRBJ1-3; TRBD1 matches at 9 bases. Trimming at V came to 3 bases and at J to 0 bases, leaving 12 bases not matched to a gene. The germline gives CDR1 KGHSH, CDR2 LQKENI. This CDR3 contains 19 residues. CDR3 in amino acids: CASSPLFAGTGYSGNTIYF. DNA for the CDR3: TGTGCCAGCTCACCCCTCTTCGCCGGGACAGGGTACTCTGGAAACACCATATATTTT.

This chain links TRBV30 with TRBJ2-2; D gene uncertain. V was cut by 0 bases and J by 1 base, with 15 bases left in between. Looked up from germline, CDR1 is GTSNPN and CDR2 is SVGIG (reference sequence). The CDR3 spans 17 residues. CDR3 nucleotide sequence: TGTGCCTGGAGTGTCTCCAGGCCCCTAAAGAACACCGGGGAGCTGTTTTTT. Translation gives CAWSVSRPLKNTGELFF. Full variable domain (remainder filled in from reference TRBV30 and TRBJ2-2): SQTIHQWPATLVQPVGSPLSLECTVEGTSNPNLYWYRQAAGRGLQLLFYSVGIGQISSEVPQNLSASRPQDRQFILSSKKLLLSDSGFYLCAWSVSRPLKNTGELFFGEGSRLTVL.

This chain joins TRBV6-6 and TRBJ1-2, with a tentative D call TRBD1 (6 bases). The germline gives CDR1 MNHNY, CDR2 SVGAGI (reference sequence). This CDR3 region has 13 residues. Trimming stripped 4 bases from V and 7 bases from J, with 13 bases between. CDR3 amino acids: CASSSADRFGYTF. CDR3 DNA: TGTGCCAGCAGTTCCGCCGACAGGTTTGGCTACACCTTC.

The chain joins TRBV9 to TRBJ2-3, with 13 bases aligning to TRBD2. The CDR3 runs to 19 residues. After removal of 4 bases from V and 0 bases from J, the junction contained 11 bases not matched to a gene. Germline V gene sequence: CDR1 SGDLS, CDR2 YYNGEE. CDR3 amino acids: CASSPTTSGGAGSTDTQYF. CDR3 nucleotides: TGTGCCAGCAGCCCAACCACTAGCGGGGGGGCCGGAAGCACAGATACGCAGTATTTT.

A few counts support this clone. CDR3 sequence: CASSLMTATGELFF. The CDR3 coding sequence is TGTGCCAGCAGCTTAATGACAGCCACCGGGGAGCTGTTTTTT. The rearrangement links TRBV7-3 to TRBJ2-2; D may be TRBD1 (5 bases). This CDR3 contains 14 residues. V was clipped by 1 base and J by 4 bases, with 7 bases between them. From germline, CDR1 is SGHTA and CDR2 FQGTGA.

The V call is TRBV6-1, the J call TRBJ1-6; D is unclear. Germline loops: CDR1 MNHNS, CDR2 SASEGT. The V gene lost 2 bases and the J gene lost 5 bases, with 13 bases spanning the gap. CDR3 length: 16 residues. DNA of the CDR3: TGTGCCAGCAGTGAAATGCTCGCGGTTAATAATTCACCCCTCCACTTT. It codes for CASSEMLAVNNSPLHF.

The chain has TRBV18 and TRBJ2-3; 9 positions match TRBD2. The trim removed 3 bases at V and 2 bases at J, leaving 6 bases unmatched. The CDR3 consists of 16 residues. Germline CDR1 reads KGHSH; CDR2 reads LQKENI. For the CDR3, the DNA is TGTGCCAGCTCACCGAACGCGGGAGGGGCCACAGATACGCAGTATTTT. This translates into CASSPNAGGATDTQYF.

This clone was recorded once. The gene calls are TRBV9 and TRBJ1-3; tentative D call: TRBD1 (6 bases). Germline-derived CDR1 and CDR2 are SGDLS and YYNGEE. The CDR3 extends over 19 amino acids. Trimming removed 0 bases at V and 1 base at J, with 20 bases between. The CDR3 protein is CASSVVAGTPGISGNTIYF. The CDR3 DNA is TGTGCCAGCAGCGTAGTCGCAGGGACACCGGGTATTTCTGGAAACACCATATATTTT.

The chain uses TRBV4-3 and TRBJ1-2, with no clear D. This CDR3 region has 16 residues. Deletions cut 1 base from V and 4 bases from J, with 16 bases between. Looked up from germline, CDR1 is LGHNA and CDR2 is YSLEER. CDR3 in DNA: TGCGCCAGCAGCCAAGGTCCAGGCGAGCTGGGCTATGGCTACACCTTC. The encoded protein is CASSQGPGELGYGYTF.